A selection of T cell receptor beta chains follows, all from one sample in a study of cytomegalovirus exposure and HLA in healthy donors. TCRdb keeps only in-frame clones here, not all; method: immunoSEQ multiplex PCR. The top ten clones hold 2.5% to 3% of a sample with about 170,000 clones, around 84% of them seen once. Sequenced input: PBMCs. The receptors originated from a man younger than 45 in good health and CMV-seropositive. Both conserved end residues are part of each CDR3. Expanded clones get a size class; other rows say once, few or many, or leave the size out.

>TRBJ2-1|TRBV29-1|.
CSVSGQASSYNEQFF
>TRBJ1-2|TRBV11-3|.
CASSPGPQVYGYTF
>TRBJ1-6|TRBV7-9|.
CASQSQGDSPLHF
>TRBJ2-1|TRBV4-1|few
CASSQLDILSYNEQFF
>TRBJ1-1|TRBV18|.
CASSPTGVANTEAFF
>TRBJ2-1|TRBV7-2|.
CASSFEAAGGGNEQFF
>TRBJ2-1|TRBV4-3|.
CASSPDRHNEQFF
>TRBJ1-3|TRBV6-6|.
CASRALGGSGNTIYF
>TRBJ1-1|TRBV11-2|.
CASSLGGIPEAFF
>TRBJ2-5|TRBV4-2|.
CASSTTGGPALETQYF
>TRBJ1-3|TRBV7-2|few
CASSLVSLSGNTIYF
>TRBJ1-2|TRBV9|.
CASSGNSYGYTF
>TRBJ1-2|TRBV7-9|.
CASSLGEARYYGYTF
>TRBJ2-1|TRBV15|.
CATSKGWTEQFF
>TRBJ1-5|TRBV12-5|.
CATSDRGDQPQHF
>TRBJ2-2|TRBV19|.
CASTSRANTGELFF
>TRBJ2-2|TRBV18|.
CASSPTGVNTGELFF
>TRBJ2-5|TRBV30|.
CAWSRTRETQYF
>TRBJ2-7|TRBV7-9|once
CSSSSINSYEQYF
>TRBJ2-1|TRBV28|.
CASSSQTRSSYNEQFF
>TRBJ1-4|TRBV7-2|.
CASSLTGANEKLFF
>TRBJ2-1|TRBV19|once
CASTDRVEQFF
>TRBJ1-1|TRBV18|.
CASSPPGWDTEAFF
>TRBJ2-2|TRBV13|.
CASSFPGKGGGELFF
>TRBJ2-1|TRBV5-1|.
CASSRPGGSLPNEQFF
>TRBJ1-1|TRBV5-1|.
CASSPGTLNTEAFF
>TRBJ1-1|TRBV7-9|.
CASSLSTEAFF
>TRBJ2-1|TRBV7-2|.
CASSLRVGTYNEQFF
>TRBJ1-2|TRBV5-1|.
CASSEDRVNYGYTF
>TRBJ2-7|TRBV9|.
CASSVVGASNEQYF
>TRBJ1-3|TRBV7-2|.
CASRAGGVGSGNTIYF
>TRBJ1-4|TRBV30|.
CAWSVSRREKLFF
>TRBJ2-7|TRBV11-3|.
CASSWTGTGVNEQYF
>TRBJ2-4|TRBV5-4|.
CASSRSADRGNIQYF
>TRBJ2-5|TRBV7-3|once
CASSLGLAGGLETQYF
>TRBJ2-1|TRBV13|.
CASSLGADIYNEQFF
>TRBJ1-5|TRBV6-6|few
CASSYSTGGQPQHF
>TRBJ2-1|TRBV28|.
CASSLSSRIYNEQFF
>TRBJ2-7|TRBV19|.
CASSPIGHYEQYF
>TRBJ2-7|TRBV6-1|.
CASSEKDRTLFRGEQYF
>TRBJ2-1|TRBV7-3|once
CASSLGLATEQFF
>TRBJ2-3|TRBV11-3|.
CASSWTGSSTDTQYF
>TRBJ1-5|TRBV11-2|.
CASSLGLQGYGYQPQHF
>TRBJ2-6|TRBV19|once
CASSQGQGLSGANVLTF
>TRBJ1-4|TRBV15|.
CATSRDPLNEKLFF
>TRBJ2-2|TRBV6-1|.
CASRLDIGNTGELFF